This is a list of T cell receptor beta chains from one sample in a study of blood T cell repertoires in COVID-19. Assay used: immunoSEQ multiplex PCR; TCRdb lists only in-frame clones, some missing. The sample yields roughly 150,000 clones, roughly 84% seen once. Sequencing was carried out using peripheral blood. These receptors originate from an older man with active or convalescent COVID-19. Both conserved end residues are part of each CDR3. D genes are given only for firm matches. Not every row has a clone size; where given, it reads once, few, many or a size class.

j_call,d_call,v_call,cdr3_length,clone_size,cdr3_aa,cdr3_nt
TRBJ2-3,TRBD2,TRBV6-2/TRBV6-3,17,-,CASSKSRTSGVSDTQYF,TGTGCCAGCAGTAAATCCCGGACTAGCGGGGTTTCGGATACGCAGTATTTT
TRBJ1-5,-,TRBV28,18,-,CASSLYSGGDGSNQPQHF,TGTGCCAGCAGTTTATACAGCGGGGGGGATGGGAGCAATCAGCCCCAGCATTTT
TRBJ2-1,TRBD2,TRBV5-1,15,few,CASSLLAANYNEQFF,TGCGCCAGCAGCTTACTAGCGGCAAACTACAATGAGCAGTTCTTC
TRBJ1-2,-,TRBV7-2,17,-,CASSLRLGQGWVYGYTF,TGTGCCAGCAGCTTACGTCTCGGGCAGGGTTGGGTCTATGGCTACACCTTC
TRBJ2-1,TRBD2,TRBV18,17,-,CASSIGLAGGPGDEQFF,TGTGCCAGCTCAATTGGACTAGCGGGGGGGCCGGGTGATGAGCAGTTCTTC
TRBJ2-1,-,TRBV7-3,16,-,CASSLRSSSGYNEQFF,TGTGCCAGCAGCTTAAGGTCCTCTTCGGGGTACAATGAGCAGTTCTTC
TRBJ2-5,TRBD1,TRBV5-4,16,once,CASSLGPPTGEETQYF,TGTGCCAGCAGCTTGGGCCCCCCGACAGGGGAAGAGACCCAGTACTTC
TRBJ1-4,-,TRBV19,13,-,CAARRATNEKLFF,TGTGCCGCGCGGCGTGCAACTAATGAAAAACTGTTTTTT
TRBJ1-1,TRBD1,TRBV12-5,14,-,CASSTETGNAEAFF,TGTGCTAGTTCGACCGAGACAGGGAATGCTGAAGCTTTCTTT
TRBJ1-3,TRBD1,TRBV28,21,-,CASSLFRGAGGRNAAGNTIYF,TGTGCCAGCAGTTTATTTAGGGGGGCAGGGGGTCGCAACGCCGCTGGAAACACCATATATTTT
TRBJ2-7,-,TRBV6-5,14,-,CASRDAGGAHEQYF,TGTGCCAGCAGAGATGCCGGGGGTGCTCACGAGCAGTACTTC
TRBJ1-5,-,TRBV19,16,-,CASSTPRGFGNQPQHF,TGTGCCAGTAGTACTCCTAGGGGTTTCGGCAATCAGCCCCAGCATTTT
TRBJ2-2,-,TRBV13,14,-,CASSFWLGSGELFF,TGTGCCAGCAGCTTTTGGCTCGGGAGCGGGGAGCTGTTTTTT
TRBJ2-5,-,TRBV5-1,14,-,CASSRPAGQETQYF,TGCGCCAGCAGTAGGCCAGCGGGCCAAGAGACCCAGTACTTC
TRBJ1-1,-,TRBV5-8,13,-,CASSLVGWAEAFF,TGTGCCAGCAGCTTGGTGGGCTGGGCTGAAGCTTTCTTT
TRBJ2-3,TRBD2,TRBV19,19,-,CATRSPPGLAGGRTDTQYF,TGTGCCACCCGAAGTCCCCCGGGACTAGCGGGAGGGAGGACAGATACGCAGTATTTT
TRBJ1-5,TRBD1,TRBV18,21,-,CASSLLFSGQGARSANQPQHF,TGTGCCAGCTCACTTCTATTCTCGGGACAGGGGGCCCGATCTGCCAATCAGCCCCAGCATTTT
TRBJ2-2,-,TRBV11-2,14,-,CAGGATGGTGELFF,TGTGCCGGCGGAGCAACAGGAGGGACCGGGGAGCTGTTTTTT
TRBJ2-5,-,TRBV6-6,12,-,CASSVGQETQYF,TGTGCCAGCAGTGTCGGCCAAGAGACCCAGTACTTC
TRBJ2-7,TRBD2,TRBV28,15,-,CASSFLREGGYEQYF,TGTGCCAGCAGTTTTTTGCGGGAGGGGGGCTACGAGCAGTACTTC
TRBJ1-4,-,TRBV4-3,15,-,CASSQVAGRGEKLFF,TGCGCCAGCAGCCAAGTTGCTGGTCGAGGTGAAAAACTGTTTTTT
TRBJ2-2,-,TRBV24-1,13,-,CATSPNSAGELFF,TGTGCCACCAGTCCTAACAGTGCCGGGGAGCTGTTTTTT
TRBJ2-1,-,TRBV5-1,13,-,CASSLYSLNEQFF,TGCGCCAGCAGCTTGTACAGCCTCAATGAGCAGTTCTTC
TRBJ2-5,TRBD2,TRBV7-2,14,-,CASSFLLAGETQYF,TGTGCCAGCAGCTTCCTACTAGCGGGGGAGACCCAGTACTTC
TRBJ1-2,TRBD1,TRBV5-5,12,-,CASSRDRDGYTF,TGTGCCAGCAGCAGGGACAGGGATGGCTACACCTTC
TRBJ1-2,-,TRBV6-1,15,-,CASRLGGPDNYGYTF,TGTGCCAGCAGGCTCGGGGGGCCTGATAACTATGGCTACACCTTC
TRBJ2-7,TRBD1,TRBV19,14,-,CASSPGQVYSEQYF,TGTGCCAGTAGCCCGGGACAGGTTTATTCCGAGCAGTACTTC